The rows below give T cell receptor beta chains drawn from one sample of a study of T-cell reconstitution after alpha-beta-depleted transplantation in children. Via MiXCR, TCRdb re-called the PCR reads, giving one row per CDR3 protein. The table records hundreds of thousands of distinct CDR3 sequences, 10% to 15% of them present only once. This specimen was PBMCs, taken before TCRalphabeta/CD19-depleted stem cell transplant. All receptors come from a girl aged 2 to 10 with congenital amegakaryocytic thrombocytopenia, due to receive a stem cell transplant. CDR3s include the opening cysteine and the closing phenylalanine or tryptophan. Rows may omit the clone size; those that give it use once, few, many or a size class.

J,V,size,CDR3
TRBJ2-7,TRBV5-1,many,CASSLVAGLIYEQYF
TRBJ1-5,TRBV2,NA,CASTFTGSQPQHF
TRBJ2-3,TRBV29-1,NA,CSAGLASLDTQYF
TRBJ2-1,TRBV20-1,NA,CSARGPGLAGSWNEQFF
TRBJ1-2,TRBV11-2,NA,CASSSVESGSMNYGYTF
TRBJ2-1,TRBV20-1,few,CSASFQGAYNEQFF
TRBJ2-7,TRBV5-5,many,CASSLEGQATYEQYF
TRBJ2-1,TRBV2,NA,CASRTALDGNEQFF
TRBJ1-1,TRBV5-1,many,CASSLYQENTEAFF
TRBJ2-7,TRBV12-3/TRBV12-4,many,CASSPQTTGSVSNEQYF
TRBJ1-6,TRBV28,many,CASSFSKPLHF
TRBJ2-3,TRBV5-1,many,CASSFGPLAGDTDTQYF
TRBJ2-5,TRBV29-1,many,CSVEGLFKETQYF
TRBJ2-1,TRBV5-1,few,CASSLLPGQGAGEQFF
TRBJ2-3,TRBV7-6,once,CASSPARGIAQYF
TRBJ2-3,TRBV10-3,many,CAISERGQGVGDTQYF
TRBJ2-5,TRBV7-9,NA,CASSADRDSKETQYF
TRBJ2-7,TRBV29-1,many,CSVEAHSYEQYF
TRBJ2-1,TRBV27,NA,CASSLTWGGSNEQFF
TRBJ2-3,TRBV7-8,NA,CASTRDSPSTDTQYF
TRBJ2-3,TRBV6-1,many,CASSNPRTSTDTQYF
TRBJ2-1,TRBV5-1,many,CASSLGTSAYNEQFF
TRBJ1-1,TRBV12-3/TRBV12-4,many,CASGQIIRAFF
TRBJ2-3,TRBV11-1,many,CASSFDRDRGSSTDTQYF
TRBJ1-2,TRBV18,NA,CASSLGQGASGYTF
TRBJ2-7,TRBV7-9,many,CASSSLGADSSYEQYF
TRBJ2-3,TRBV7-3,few,CASSHVSTGGSTDTQYF
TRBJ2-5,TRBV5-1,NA,CASSFAYGHQETQYF
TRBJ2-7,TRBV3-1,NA,CASSQRGGTEQYF
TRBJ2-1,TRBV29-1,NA,CSVEEGGIRGPHNEQFF
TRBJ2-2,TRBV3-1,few,CASSQDPTGLETGELFF
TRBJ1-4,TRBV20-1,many,CSAPTGRGEKLFF
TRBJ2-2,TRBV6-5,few,CASSYSGQNTGELFF
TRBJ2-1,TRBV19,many,CASSIGSLAGVYNEQFF
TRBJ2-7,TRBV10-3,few,CAIRVTGTGAYEQYF
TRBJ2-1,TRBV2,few,CASSEVSGARNEQFF
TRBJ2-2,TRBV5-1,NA,CASSKGTGRASGSNTGELFF
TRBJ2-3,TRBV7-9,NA,CASSASRTDTQYF
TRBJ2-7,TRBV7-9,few,CASSLDLAVYEQYF
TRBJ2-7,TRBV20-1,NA,CSARELLGLAGGKGEQYF
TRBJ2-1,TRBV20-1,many,CSARTSPKPEQFF
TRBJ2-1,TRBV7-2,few,CASTPSAGPYNEQFF
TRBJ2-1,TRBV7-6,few,CASSLDPRDTYNEQFF
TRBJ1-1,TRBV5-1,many,CASSLARGVMRNTEAFF
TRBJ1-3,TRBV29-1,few,CSVVTGDSGNTIYF
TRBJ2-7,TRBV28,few,CASSSYSGTGKDEQYF